This TCR beta chain was identified during a study of blood T cell repertoires in COVID-19 (dated by TCRdb to 2019 to 2021). Notes on the research overall: Collaborator samples came from the United States, Italy and Spain and covered acute and convalescent phases of COVID-19. The dataset comprised deeply sampled blood TCRbeta repertoires from subjects exposed to, actively infected with, or recovered from COVID-19. The repertoires were released in a freely available public database intended as a resource for research on the immune response to SARS-CoV-2. The material from the prospective study consisted of cDNA or gDNA derived from T cells, B-cell-depleted T cells, or PBMCs. Samples were obtained from the ongoing ImmuneRACE study (first 160 participants) and from some 1,200 subjects provided by 6 global collaborators. Nearly every sample came with metadata listing a de-identified subject ID, COVID-19 status, age in years and sex. Where available, HLA class I and class II types were obtained from metadata supplied by the sample provider rather than from assay-based typing. Study-level results and caveats: The amount of clinical and demographic metadata varied by source and participant and was provided uncurated.

TCRbeta CDR3 regions were amplified from genomic DNA by means of the immunoSEQ Assay, a bias-controlled multiplex PCR. The original methods were these. Nucleated cell counts per sample were estimated from amplification of reference gene primers within the assay. To quantify the absolute abundance of each unique TCRbeta CDR3 rearrangement, sequence reads were collapsed and filtered. For each sample, productive Simpson clonality was calculated by taking the square root of Simpson's diversity index across productive rearrangements. TCRdb holds this immuneACCESS table with in-frame rearrangements only. Some clones are missing; in checked studies, unresolved V genes explain under half, and the rest has no known cause. V, J and clone size are taken as reported in that table, and D and trimming were inferred from the DNA itself. The sample table lists around 98,000 clones, around 72% of them with a count of one. Approximately 25% of the sample lies in the top ten.

Each collaborating institution followed its own protocols to collect whole blood in K2EDTA tubes. For TCRbeta analysis, collaborators shipped samples in one of three forms: frozen whole blood, isolated PBMCs, or DNA extracted from either of those sample types. As for this clone: Its binding antigen is unknown. Base-call qualities are not available, and no considerably larger clone is one nucleotide away.

The germline V gene encodes CDR1 LGHNA and CDR2 YNFKEQ. Inclusive of the bounding cysteine and phenylalanine, the CDR3 is 15 residues long. This entry keeps only the CDR3 DNA: 45 bases, framed from base 1. V loses 0 bases of germline sequence and J loses 0 bases, and the interval between the two ends is 8 bases. In this chain, TRBV4-2 is recombined with TRBJ1-1; confidence is insufficient to name the D gene. The sample taken for sequencing was peripheral blood. The sequence was obtained from a man aged 65 to 85 with acute or convalescent COVID-19. This receptor carries the CDR3 CASSQELIMNTEAFF. The sequence in DNA is TGTGCCAGCAGCCAAGAACTGATAATGAACACTGAAGCTTTCTTT.